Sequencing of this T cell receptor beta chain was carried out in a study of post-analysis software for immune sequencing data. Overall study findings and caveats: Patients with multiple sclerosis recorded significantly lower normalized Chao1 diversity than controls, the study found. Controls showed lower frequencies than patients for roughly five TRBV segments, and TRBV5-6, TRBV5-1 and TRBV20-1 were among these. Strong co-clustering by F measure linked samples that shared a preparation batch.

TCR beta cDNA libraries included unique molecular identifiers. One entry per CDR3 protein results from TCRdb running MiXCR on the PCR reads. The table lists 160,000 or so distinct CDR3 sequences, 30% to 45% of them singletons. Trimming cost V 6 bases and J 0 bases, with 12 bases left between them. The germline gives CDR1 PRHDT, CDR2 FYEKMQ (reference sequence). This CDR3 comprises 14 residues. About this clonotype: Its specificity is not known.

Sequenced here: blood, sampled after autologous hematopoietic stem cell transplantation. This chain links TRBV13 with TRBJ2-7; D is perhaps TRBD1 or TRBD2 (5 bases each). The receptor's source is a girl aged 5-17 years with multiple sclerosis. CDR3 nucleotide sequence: TGTGCCAGCAGTTCCGACGGGGCCTCCTACGAGCAGTACTTC. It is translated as CASSSDGASYEQYF.